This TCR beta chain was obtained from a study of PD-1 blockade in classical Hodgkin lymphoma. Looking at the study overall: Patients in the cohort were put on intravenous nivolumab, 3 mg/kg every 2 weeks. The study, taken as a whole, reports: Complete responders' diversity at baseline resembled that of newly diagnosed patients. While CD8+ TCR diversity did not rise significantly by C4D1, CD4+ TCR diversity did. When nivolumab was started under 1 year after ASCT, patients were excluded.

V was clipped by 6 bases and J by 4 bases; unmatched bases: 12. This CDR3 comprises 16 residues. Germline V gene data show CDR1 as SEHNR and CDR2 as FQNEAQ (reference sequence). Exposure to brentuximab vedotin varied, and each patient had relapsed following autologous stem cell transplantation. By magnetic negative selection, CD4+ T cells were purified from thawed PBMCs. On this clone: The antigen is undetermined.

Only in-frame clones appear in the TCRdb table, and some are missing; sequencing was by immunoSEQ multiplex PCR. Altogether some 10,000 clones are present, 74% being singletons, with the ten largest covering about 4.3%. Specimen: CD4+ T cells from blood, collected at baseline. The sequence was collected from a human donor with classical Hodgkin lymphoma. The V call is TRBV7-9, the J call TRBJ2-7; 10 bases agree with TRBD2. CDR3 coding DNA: TGTGCCAGCAGTACTCCCCCTGGGACTAGCGTTTACGAGCAGTACTTC. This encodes CASSTPPGTSVYEQYF.